What follows describes a single TCR beta chain. This entry is derived from a study of blood T cell repertoires in COVID-19. Looking at the study overall: Acute-phase and convalescent COVID-19 samples originated in the United States, Italy and Spain. T cells, B-cell-depleted T cells, or PBMCs provided the cDNA or gDNA that served as material.

Per the study methods: Cell counts per sample came from amplifying reference gene primers. Profiled with immunoSEQ multiplex PCR; TCRdb holds only in-frame clones, not every one. That table gives V, J and clone size, and the DNA gave D and trimming. The data hold more than 90,000 clones, with over 80% observed a single time. Sequencing input: peripheral blood. The TCR was taken from a woman in her sixties or seventies with acute or convalescent COVID-19.

The CDR3 protein is CASSPDPGQVYNEQFF. CDR3 bases: TGTGCCAGCAGCCCTGATCCGGGACAAGTCTACAATGAGCAGTTCTTC. V is TRBV7-3 and J is TRBJ2-1, with a possible D match to TRBD1 (6 bases). Per the germline V gene, CDR1 is SGHTA and CDR2 is FQGTGA. Trimming removed 5 bases at V and 3 bases at J, with 17 bases between. CDR3 length equals 16 residues.